The clone carrying this TCR beta chain occurred a few times. What it recognizes is unknown. This entry is derived from a study of T cells after yellow fever vaccination. MiXCR, applied by TCRdb to the 5' RACE reads, yields one record per CDR3 protein. There are some 320,000 distinct CDR3 sequences in the sample; approximately 12% occur only once, and 3% to 3.5% lies in the top ten. The study, taken as a whole, reports: Reappearance after the booster was seen for most primary-vaccination clones, at 95% to 97% CD4 and 75% to 90% CD8. When the response was secondary, it was weaker but reached its peak faster, day 5 versus 15.

V dropped 0 bases and J dropped 0 bases, with 5 bases sitting between them. The CDR3 length is 14 residues. CDR1 and CDR2 (germline): SEHNR, FQNEAQ (reference sequence). The sequences come from CD4+ T cells sorted from PBMCs, collected 45 days after the yellow fever booster vaccination. V gene TRBV7-9 combines with J gene TRBJ1-1; D is undetermined. The clonotype was recovered from a young man who received the YFV17D yellow fever vaccine. CDR3 nucleotides: TGTGCCAGCAGCTTAGCTTGGGTGAACACTGAAGCTTTCTTT. It is translated as CASSLAWVNTEAFF.